This T cell receptor beta chain was obtained from a study of OX40 agonist ivuxolimab in advanced cancers. The study's findings and limits: In CD8+ T cells, expanded clones were on average more numerous than in CD4+. Relatively little clonal expansion, among the lowest observed, appeared in partial responders at 0.1-3.0 mg/kg.

Profiled with immunoSEQ multiplex PCR; TCRdb holds only in-frame clones, not every one. Of 150,000 to 190,000 clones listed, approximately 94% are singletons. In the case of this clone: Its target is not known.

This clonotype was sampled from an adult with an advanced solid tumor such as melanoma, head and neck, liver or kidney cancer. Source: CD4+ or CD8+ T cells sorted from blood, taken in a trial of the OX40 agonist ivuxolimab.

The CDR3, as DNA: TGTGCCTGGAGTAAAGGTAGGGTAATCTGGACAGAAGCTTTCTTT. This codes for CAWSKGRVIWTEAFF. The chain uses TRBV30 and TRBJ1-1; tentatively, D is TRBD1 (5 bases). Deletions cut 2 bases from V and 8 bases from J, with 21 bases between. Germline values: CDR1 GTSNPN, CDR2 SVGIG (reference sequence). The CDR3 spans 15 residues.